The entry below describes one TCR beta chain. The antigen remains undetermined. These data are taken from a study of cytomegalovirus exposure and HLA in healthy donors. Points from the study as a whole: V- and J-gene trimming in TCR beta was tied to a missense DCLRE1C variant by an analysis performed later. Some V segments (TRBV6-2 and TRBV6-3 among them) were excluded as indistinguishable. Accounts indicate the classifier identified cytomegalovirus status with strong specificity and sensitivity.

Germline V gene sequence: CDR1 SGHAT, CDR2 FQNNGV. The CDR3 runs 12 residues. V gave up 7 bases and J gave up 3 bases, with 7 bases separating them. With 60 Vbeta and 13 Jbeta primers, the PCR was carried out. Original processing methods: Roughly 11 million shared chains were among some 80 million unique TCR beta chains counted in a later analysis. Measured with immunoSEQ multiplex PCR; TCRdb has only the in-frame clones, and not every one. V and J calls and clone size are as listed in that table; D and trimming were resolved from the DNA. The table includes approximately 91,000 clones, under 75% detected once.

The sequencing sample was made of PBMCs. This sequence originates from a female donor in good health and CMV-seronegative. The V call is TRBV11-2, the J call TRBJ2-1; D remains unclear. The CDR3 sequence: CASTRLYNEQFF. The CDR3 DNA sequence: TGTGCCAGCACCCGACTCTACAATGAGCAGTTCTTC.